This TCR beta chain was profiled in a study of blood T cell repertoires in COVID-19. On the study more broadly: Collection of acute and convalescent COVID-19 samples took place in the United States, Italy and Spain.

This clone was recorded a few times. Using immunoSEQ multiplex PCR, the repertoire was profiled, and TCRdb retains in-frame clones only, with some absent. The table includes around 170,000 clones, under 85% detected once. This sequence originates from a man between 65 and 80 years old who had recovered from COVID-19. Sequences were obtained from peripheral blood.

In DNA form, the CDR3 reads TGTGCCTGGAGTGTACGAGGGATCAAGCCGAACACTGAAGCTTTCTTT. The encoded protein is CAWSVRGIKPNTEAFF. The J gene is TRBJ1-1, the V gene TRBV30; no definite D call. The CDR3 has 16 amino acids. The germline V gene encodes CDR1 GTSNPN and CDR2 SVGIG (reference sequence). The germline V and J ends were trimmed by 0 bases and 1 base, with 15 bases remaining between them.